This T cell receptor beta chain was documented in a study of blood T cell repertoires in COVID-19. About the research overall: Samples taken during acute and convalescent COVID-19 were collected in the United States, Italy and Spain. T cells, B-cell-depleted T cells, or PBMCs supplied cDNA or gDNA.

Seattle's enrolled individuals joined amid active infection and were then monitored longitudinally. As processed by the authors: The assay estimated nucleated cells by amplifying reference gene primers. Data came from immunoSEQ multiplex PCR; TCRdb stores just in-frame clones and leaves some out. V and J calls and clone size come straight from that table; D and trimming were deduced from the DNA. Here the sample spans 180,000 or so clones, 81% being singletons. Trimming cost V 3 bases and J 0 bases, with 9 bases left between them. The CDR3 has 15 residues. In germline, CDR1 is LNHDA, CDR2 SQIVND (reference sequence).

The chain carries TRBV19 and TRBJ1-3; D remains unclear. The TCR originated in a woman in her forties with COVID-19, enrolled during active disease. The sequencing input was peripheral blood. Written as DNA, the CDR3 is TGTGCCAGTAGTATGACGGGAGCCTCTGGAAACACCATATATTTT. Its protein product is CASSMTGASGNTIYF.